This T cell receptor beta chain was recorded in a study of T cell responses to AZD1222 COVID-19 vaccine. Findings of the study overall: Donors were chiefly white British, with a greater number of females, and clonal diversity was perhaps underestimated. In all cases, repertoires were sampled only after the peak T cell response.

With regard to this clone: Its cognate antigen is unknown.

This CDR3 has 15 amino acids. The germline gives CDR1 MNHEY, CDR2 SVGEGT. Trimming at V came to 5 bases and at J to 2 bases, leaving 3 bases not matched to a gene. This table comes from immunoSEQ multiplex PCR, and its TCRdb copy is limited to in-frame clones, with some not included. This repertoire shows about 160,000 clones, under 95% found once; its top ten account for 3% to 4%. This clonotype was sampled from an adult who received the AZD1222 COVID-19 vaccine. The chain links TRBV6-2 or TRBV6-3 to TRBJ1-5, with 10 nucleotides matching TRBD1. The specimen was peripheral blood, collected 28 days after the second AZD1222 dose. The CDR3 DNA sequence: TGTGCCAGCAGTGCCGGGACAGGGGGCAATCAGCCCCAGCATTTT. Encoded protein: CASSAGTGGNQPQHF.